This T cell receptor beta chain was identified during a study of response to subunit inactivated influenza vaccine. TCRdb re-derived calls from the RT-PCR reads in MiXCR, one entry per CDR3 protein. The profile shows 650,000 to 800,000 distinct CDR3 sequences, roughly 20% of them singletons. Germline CDR1 reads MNHNS; CDR2 reads SASEGT. This CDR3 is 13 amino acids long. Comment on this clonotype: Compared with germline, one end of the junction differs, possibly owing to a read error.

This TCR was sampled from a man in his fifties who received an inactivated influenza vaccine. The source material was PBMCs from blood, sampled 5 days after vaccination. V is TRBV6-1 and J is TRBJ2-5; 9 bases map to TRBD1. The CDR3 DNA is TGTGCCAGCAGTCAAAACTCCGGGACAGGGAGATCCTTC. As protein: CASSQNSGTGRSF.